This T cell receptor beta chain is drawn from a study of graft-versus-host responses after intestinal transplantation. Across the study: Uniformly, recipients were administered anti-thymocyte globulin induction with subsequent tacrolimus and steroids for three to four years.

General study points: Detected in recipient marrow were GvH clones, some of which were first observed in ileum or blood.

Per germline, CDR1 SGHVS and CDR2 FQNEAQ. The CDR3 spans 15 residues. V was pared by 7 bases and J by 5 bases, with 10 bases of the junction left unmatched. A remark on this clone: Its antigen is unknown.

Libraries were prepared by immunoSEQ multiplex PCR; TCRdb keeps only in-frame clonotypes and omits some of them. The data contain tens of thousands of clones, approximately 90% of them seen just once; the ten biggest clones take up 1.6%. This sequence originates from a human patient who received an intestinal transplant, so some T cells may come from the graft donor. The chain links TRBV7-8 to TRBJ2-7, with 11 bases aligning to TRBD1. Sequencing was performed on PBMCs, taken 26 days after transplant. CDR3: CASTEGQGAINEQYV. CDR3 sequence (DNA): TGTGCCAGCACCGAAGGACAGGGGGCGATCAACGAGCAGTACGTC.